Each of the 4 T cell receptor beta chains below was sequenced from the same sample in a study of early T cells in non-severe SARS-CoV-2 infection. TCRdb redid the calling of the 5' RACE reads with MiXCR, one entry per CDR3 protein. The data show 70,000 to 90,000 distinct CDR3 sequences, around 15% seen once. Input material: whole blood. The receptors derive from an adult who was a healthcare worker with PCR-confirmed SARS-CoV-2 infection or an uninfected control (not recorded which).

This clonotype was seen a handful of times. The V and J genes are TRBV7-9 and TRBJ1-2, with D tentatively TRBD1 (6 bases). The CDR3 extends over 15 amino acids. In germline, CDR1 is SEHNR, CDR2 FQNEAQ (reference sequence). Between the trimmed V and J ends, which lost 3 bases and 4 bases, there was a span of 15 bases. The CDR3 DNA sequence: TGTGCCAGCAGCTTGCTTGAGGGGGGCCCCTATGGCTACACCTTC. Its protein is CASSLLEGGPYGYTF.

V and J are TRBV11-1 and TRBJ2-7; D uncertain. The germline CDR1 and CDR2 sequences are SGHAT and FQDESV (reference sequence). Trimming removed 6 bases at V and 2 bases at J, with 11 bases between. This CDR3 spans 13 amino acids. The CDR3 is CASSHPRTYEQYF. The CDR3 DNA reads as TGTGCCAGCAGTCACCCTCGCACCTACGAGCAGTACTTC.

This clonotype has more than one count but fewer than ten. This chain uses TRBV4-3 with TRBJ2-7, with D unclear. V lost 2 bases to trimming and J lost 0 bases, with 8 bases between them. The CDR3 consists of 14 residues. Germline V CDR1 and CDR2: LGHNA, YSLEER. The CDR3 DNA follows: TGCGCCAGCAGCCAATCGCTGTTCTCCTACGAGCAGTACTTC. Its translation is CASSQSLFSYEQYF.

The rearrangement uses TRBV9 and TRBJ2-7, with TRBD2 matching over 12 bases. Germline V gene data show CDR1 as SGDLS and CDR2 as YYNGEE. Trimming removed 4 bases from V and 10 bases from J; junction bases left unmatched: 6. The CDR3 is 13 amino acids. The CDR3 DNA reads TGTGCCAGCAGCTCGCCTAGCGGGGGGGCCCAGTACTTC. Protein product: CASSSPSGGAQYF.